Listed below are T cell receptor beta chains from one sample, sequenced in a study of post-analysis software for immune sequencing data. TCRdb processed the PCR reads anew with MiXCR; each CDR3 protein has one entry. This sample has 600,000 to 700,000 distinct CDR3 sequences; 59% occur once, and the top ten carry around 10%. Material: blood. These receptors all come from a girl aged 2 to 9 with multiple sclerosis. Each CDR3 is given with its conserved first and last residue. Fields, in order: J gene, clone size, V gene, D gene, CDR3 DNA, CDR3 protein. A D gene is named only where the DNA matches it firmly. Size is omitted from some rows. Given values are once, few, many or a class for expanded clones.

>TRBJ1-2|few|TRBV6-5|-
TGTGCCAGCAGGGACACCCGGGGTACTAACTATGGCTACACCTTC
CASRDTRGTNYGYTF
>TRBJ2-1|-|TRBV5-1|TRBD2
TGCGCCAGCAGCTCAAGCGGGGGGGGACCTTACAATGAGCAGTTCTTC
CASSSSGGGPYNEQFF
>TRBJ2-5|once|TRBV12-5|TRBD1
TGTGCTAGTGGCCAGCCCGGGACAGGGGAAGAGACCCAGTACTTC
CASGQPGTGEETQYF
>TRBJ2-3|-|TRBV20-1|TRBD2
TGCAGTGCTAGAGGATGGCTAGCGGGAGGTTGGGGCACAGATACGCAGTATTTT
CSARGWLAGGWGTDTQYF
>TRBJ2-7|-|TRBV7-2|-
TGTGCCAGCAGCTTAGCGGGGGCGGGAGTGGGATACGAGCAGTACTTC
CASSLAGAGVGYEQYF
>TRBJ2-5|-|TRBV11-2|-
TGTGCCAGCAGCTTAGAGGGCGGACGGATCGCCCAGTACTTC
CASSLEGGRIAQYF
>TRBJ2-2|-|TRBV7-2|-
TGTGCCAGCAGCTTAGATAGGTGGGAGCTGTTTTTT
CASSLDRWELFF
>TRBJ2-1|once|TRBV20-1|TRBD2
TGCAGTGCGGGACCTAGCGGGAGAGGTGAGCAGTTCTTC
CSAGPSGRGEQFF
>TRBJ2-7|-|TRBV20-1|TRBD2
TGCAGTGCCCAGGATCTAGCGGACTCCTACGAGCAGTACTTC
CSAQDLADSYEQYF
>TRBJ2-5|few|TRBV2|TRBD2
TGTGCCAGCAGCCGATTACTAGCGGGGGGGCCGTGGGAGACCCAGTACTTC
CASSRLLAGGPWETQYF
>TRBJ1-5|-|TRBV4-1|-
TGCGCCAGCAGCCAAGGCCCCCTGAGGGGGTGGCCGGATCAGCCCCAGCATTTT
CASSQGPLRGWPDQPQHF
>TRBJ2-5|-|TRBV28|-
TGTGCCAGCAGTCTAAACACGAGTCCGGAGACCCAGTACTTC
CASSLNTSPETQYF
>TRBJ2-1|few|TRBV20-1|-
TGCAGTGTCCCCGACCCGAGGGCGGGTGAGCAGTTCTTC
CSVPDPRAGEQFF
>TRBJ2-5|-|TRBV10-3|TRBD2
TGTGCCATCAGTGAGTCACTAGCGGGGGGTCATGAGCAGTACTTC
CAISESLAGGHEQYF
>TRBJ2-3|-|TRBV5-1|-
TGCGCCAGCAGCCGGGACTGGATCACAGATACGCAGTATTTT
CASSRDWITDTQYF